The next 9 T cell receptor beta chains were all read from a single sample in a study of metastatic and nonmetastatic thyroid tumors (dated by TCRdb to the early 2020s). None of the patients had been given any treatment before thyroid surgery. Library construction relied on PCR. TCRdb shows the sequencer as Illumina HiSeq 4000. TCRdb passed the public sequencing reads through fastp at Q25 and MiXCR, retaining productive beta sequences. This sample lists approximately 2,900 clones; about 38% were detected once. The leading ten clones occupy roughly 21% of the sample. Sequenced input: tumor tissue. Receptors were obtained from a female donor with papillary thyroid cancer or a benign thyroid nodule (not recorded which). Some clones in this sample may be carry-over from other donors' samples.

The gene calls are TRBV20-1 and TRBJ1-1; D gene uncertain. CDR1 is DFQATT, CDR2 SNEGSKA, per germline (reference sequence). The CDR3 runs 12 residues. Trimming pared 8 bases from V and 1 base from J, leaving 11 bases between. For the CDR3, the DNA is TGCAGTTCCCCCCCCCGGAACACTGAAGCTTTCTTT. Translation: CSSPPRNTEAFF.

The V call is TRBV20-1, the J call TRBJ2-7, with a possible D match to TRBD1 (6 bases). Trimming pared 0 bases from V and 3 bases from J, leaving 12 bases between. Germline V gives CDR1 DFQATT, CDR2 SNEGSKA (reference sequence). The CDR3 totals 14 residues. CDR3: CSARDPTGYYEQYF. CDR3 in DNA: TGCAGTGCTAGAGATCCGACAGGCTACTACGAGCAGTACTTC.

V gene TRBV6-1 combines with J gene TRBJ2-7; maybe TRBD2 (5 bases). Trimming left V 2 bases short and J 5 bases short, with 19 bases between. Per germline, CDR1 MNHNS and CDR2 SASEGT. The CDR3 contains 16 residues. CDR3 sequence (DNA): TGTGCCAGCAGTGAATCCAGCGGAGTCGGTATCGACGAGCAGTACTTC. Translating gives CASSESSGVGIDEQYF.

This chain connects TRBV5-1 to TRBJ1-3, with a possible D match to TRBD1 (5 bases). The CDR3 runs to 12 residues. V lost 5 bases to trimming and J lost 3 bases, with 6 bases between them. Germline CDR1 SGHRS, CDR2 YFSETQ. For the CDR3, the DNA is TGCGCCAGCAGAGGGGATGGAAACACCATATATTTT. It codes for CASRGDGNTIYF.

This clone has more than one count but fewer than ten. V and J are TRBV20-1 and TRBJ1-2; D possibly corresponds to TRBD1 (5 bases). The germline V gene has CDR1 DFQATT and CDR2 SNEGSKA (reference sequence). V lost 5 bases and J 8 bases, leaving 27 bases between the germline ends. The CDR3 has 16 amino acids. In nucleotides, the CDR3 is TGCAGTGCTGCCACGGGGGAGCAGGCCCTCAAGGGGGGCTACACCTTC. Translation gives CSAATGEQALKGGYTF.

The chain recombines TRBV24-1 with TRBJ1-2, with 11 bases fitting TRBD1. The CDR3 extends over 15 amino acids. V gave up 3 bases and J gave up 7 bases; unmatched junction bases: 6. Germline CDR1 and CDR2: KGHDR and SFDVKD. The CDR3 DNA reads as TGTGCCACCAGTGATCCCGGACAGGGGGCTCCTGGCTACACCTTC. Encoded protein: CATSDPGQGAPGYTF.

V gene TRBV6-2 or TRBV6-3 combines with J gene TRBJ1-2, with unresolved D. CDR3 length equals 11 residues. The germline V and J ends were trimmed by 6 bases and 8 bases, with 10 bases remaining between them. From germline, CDR1 is MNHEY and CDR2 SVGEGT. DNA for the CDR3: TGTGCCAGCAGCCGCTCTAAGGGCTACACCTTC. It yields the protein CASSRSKGYTF.

This rearrangement joins TRBV12-3 or TRBV12-4 to TRBJ1-1; TRBD1 agrees at 8 bases. The CDR3 spans 15 residues. V was pared by 5 bases and J by 2 bases, with 7 bases of the junction left unmatched. CDR3 sequence: CASSPTGQGNTEAFF. The CDR3 DNA sequence: TGTGCCAGCAGTCCGACCGGACAGGGAAACACTGAAGCTTTCTTT.

The chain uses TRBV19 and TRBJ2-5; a weak D match, TRBD2 (6 bases). The CDR3 runs 13 residues. The germline gives CDR1 LNHDA, CDR2 SQIVND (reference sequence). Trimming took 4 bases from V and 7 from J, leaving 13 bases between them. The CDR3 DNA reads as TGTGCCAGTAGTACCGGGACTTCGGGGACCCAGTACTTC. It translates to CASSTGTSGTQYF.